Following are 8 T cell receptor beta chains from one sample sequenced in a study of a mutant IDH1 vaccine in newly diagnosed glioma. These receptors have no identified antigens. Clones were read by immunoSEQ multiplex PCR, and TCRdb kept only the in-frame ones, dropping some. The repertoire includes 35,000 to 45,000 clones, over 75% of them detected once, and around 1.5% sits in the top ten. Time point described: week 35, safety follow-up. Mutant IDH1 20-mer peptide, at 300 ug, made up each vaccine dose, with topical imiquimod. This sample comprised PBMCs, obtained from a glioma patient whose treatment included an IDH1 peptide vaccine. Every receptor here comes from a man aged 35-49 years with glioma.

CDR3 residues: CASRPVGLAGVNEQFF. Here the CDR3 DNA reads TGTGCCAGCAGACCGGTGGGGCTAGCGGGAGTCAATGAGCAGTTCTTC. V is TRBV4-2 and J is TRBJ2-1, with 10 positions matching TRBD2. V lost 6 bases, J lost 6 bases, and 11 bases stayed unmatched. Germline V gives CDR1 LGHNA, CDR2 YNFKEQ. The CDR3 covers 16 residues.

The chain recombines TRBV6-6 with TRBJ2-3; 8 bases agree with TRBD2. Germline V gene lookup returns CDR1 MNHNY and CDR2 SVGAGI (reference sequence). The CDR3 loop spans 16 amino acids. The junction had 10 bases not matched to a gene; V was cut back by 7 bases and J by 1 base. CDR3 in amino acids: CASTSLAGRGTDTQYF. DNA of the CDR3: TGTGCCAGCACCTCGTTAGCGGGAAGGGGCACAGATACGCAGTATTTT.

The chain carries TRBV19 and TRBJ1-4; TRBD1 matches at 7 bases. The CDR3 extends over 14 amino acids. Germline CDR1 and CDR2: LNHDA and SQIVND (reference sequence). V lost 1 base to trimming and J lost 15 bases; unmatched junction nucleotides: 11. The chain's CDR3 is CASSIVGQRQVVFF. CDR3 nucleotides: TGTGCCAGTAGTATAGTGGGACAGAGACAGGTGGTGTTTTTT. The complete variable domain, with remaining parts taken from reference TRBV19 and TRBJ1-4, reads DGGITQSPKYLFRKEGQNVTLSCEQNLNHDAMYWYRQDPGQGLRLIYYSQIVNDFQKGDIAEGYSVSREKKESFPLTVTSAQKNPTAFYLCASSIVGQRQVVFFGSGTQLSVL.

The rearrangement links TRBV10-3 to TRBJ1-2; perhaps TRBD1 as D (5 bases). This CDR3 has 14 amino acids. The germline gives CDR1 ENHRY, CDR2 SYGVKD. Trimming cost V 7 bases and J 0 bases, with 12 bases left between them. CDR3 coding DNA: TGTGCCATCAAAGGTCAGGGCGCTAACTATGGCTACACCTTC. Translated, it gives CAIKGQGANYGYTF.

CDR3 nucleotide sequence: TGTGCCAGCAGTTTATTTCGTGGGGCAGATGGCTACACCTTC. It is translated as CASSLFRGADGYTF. J is TRBJ1-2 and V is TRBV28; maybe TRBD1 (5 bases). The CDR3 has 14 residues. In germline, CDR1 is MDHEN, CDR2 SYDVKM. V was shortened by 1 base and J by 6 bases, with 12 bases between the two germline ends.

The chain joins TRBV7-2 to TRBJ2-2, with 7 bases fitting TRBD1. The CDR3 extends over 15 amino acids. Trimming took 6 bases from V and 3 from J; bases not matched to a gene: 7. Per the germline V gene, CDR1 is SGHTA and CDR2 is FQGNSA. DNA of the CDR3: TGTGCCAGCAGTTCGACAGGGATGTACACCGGGGAGCTGTTTTTT. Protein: CASSSTGMYTGELFF.

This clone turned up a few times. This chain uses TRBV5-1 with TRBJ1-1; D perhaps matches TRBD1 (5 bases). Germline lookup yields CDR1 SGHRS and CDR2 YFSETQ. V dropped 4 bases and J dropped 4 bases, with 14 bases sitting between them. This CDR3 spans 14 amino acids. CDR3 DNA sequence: TGCGCCAGCAGCGCAGGGTGGGAGGGCACTGAAGCTTTCTTT. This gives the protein CASSAGWEGTEAFF.

The DNA of the CDR3 is TGTGCCAGCAGTCCCGAGGCCTCCCGGGGCTACACCTTC. Translation: CASSPEASRGYTF. This chain uses TRBV9 with TRBJ1-2; D is unresolved. The CDR3 length is 13 residues. The V gene's germline CDR1 is SGDLS and CDR2 YYNGEE. Trimming pared 5 bases from V and 8 bases from J, leaving 16 bases between.